This T cell receptor beta chain derives from a study of blood T cell repertoires in COVID-19. Study in general: The origin of the acute and convalescent COVID-19 samples was the United States, Italy and Spain. In each case, the material was cDNA or gDNA derived from T cells, B-cell-depleted T cells, or PBMCs.

Germline V gives CDR1 ENHRY, CDR2 SYGVKD. This CDR3 has 15 residues. V dropped 3 bases and J dropped 1 base, with 9 bases sitting between them. Original analysis: Nucleated cell number was recorded as an estimate derived from reference gene primer amplification. The method was immunoSEQ multiplex PCR; TCRdb's version includes in-frame clones alone and lacks a portion of them. V and J calls plus clone size are reproduced from that table; the DNA served to infer D and trimming. The sample yields around 270,000 clones, approximately 86% seen once. The sequenced material came from peripheral blood. This receptor was obtained from a young man with active or convalescent COVID-19. This chain connects TRBV10-3 to TRBJ2-2; no definite D call. In DNA, the CDR3 is TGTGCCATCAGTGACTCGGCGGAGAACACCGGGGAGCTGTTTTTT. It encodes CAISDSAENTGELFF.